The sample holds many counts of the clone carrying this T cell receptor (beta chain). The data stem from a study of blood T cells in healthy people across ages. Primers used in a second PCR of roughly 7 to 12 cycles were a sample-barcoded 5' primer and a J-beta primer mix. TCRdb recomputed calls from the 5' RACE reads with MiXCR, one row per CDR3 protein. The sample includes around 500,000 distinct CDR3 sequences, over 25% of them seen just once. This CDR3 contains 16 residues. The germline CDR1 and CDR2 sequences are MNHEY and SVGAGI. V lost 7 bases and J 2 bases, leaving 18 bases between the germline ends. These data were also reused for a study on T cells of mothers and their children.

The chain recombines TRBV6-5 with TRBJ2-1; weak D call: TRBD1 (6 bases). This sequence originates from a boy younger than 10 in good health. The sequencing input was blood. CDR3 sequence reads: CASNPGDGLTYNEQFF. The CDR3 DNA is TGTGCCAGCAACCCAGGGGACGGTTTAACCTACAATGAGCAGTTCTTC.